This T cell receptor (beta chain) was identified during a study of T cell repertoires in cytomegalovirus infection. Worth noting for this clonotype: Its antigen is unidentified.

TCRdb used MiXCR to reprocess the reads, holding one entry per CDR3 protein. The table has around 140,000 distinct CDR3 sequences, approximately 30% seen once. Germline trimming cut 3 bases from V and 6 bases from J; bases unmatched to any gene: 5. CDR3 length: 13 residues. Notes on the study in general: Totalled public TCR beta family frequency picked out people who carried CMV plus the relevant HLA.

The chain uses TRBV12-3 or TRBV12-4 and TRBJ2-7; TRBD2 aligns across 7 bases. The sample was CD8+ T cells from cultured PBMCs, taken from culture after CMV antigen stimulation. This receptor was obtained from a human donor in good health (CMV status not recorded). Some clones in this sample may be carry-over from other donors' samples. This CDR3 reads CASSFGGDGEQYF. The CDR3 DNA sequence: TGTGCCAGCAGTTTTGGGGGGGATGGCGAGCAGTACTTC.